The TCR beta chain under discussion was sequenced for a study of blood T cell repertoires in COVID-19. Study-level information: COVID-19 samples collected from the United States, Italy and Spain covered acute and convalescent phases. T cells, B-cell-depleted T cells, or PBMCs supplied cDNA or gDNA.

The authors' processing: Reference gene primer amplification in the assay estimated nucleated cell counts. The protocol was immunoSEQ multiplex PCR, while the TCRdb copy is restricted to in-frame clones and leaves out a portion. That table furnishes V, J and clone size, whereas the DNA furnished D and trimming. The sample lists 250,000 to 300,000 clones, 89% occurring once. The CDR3 contains 13 residues. Germline V gene lookup returns CDR1 SNHLY and CDR2 FYNNEI. Trimming left V 7 bases short and J 4 bases short, with 13 bases between. The sequence derives from an older woman with acute or convalescent COVID-19. Source material: peripheral blood. This chain connects TRBV2 to TRBJ1-2, with D maybe TRBD1 (5 bases). CDR3 sequence reads: CASTLDNPYGYTF. CDR3 DNA: TGTGCCAGCACCCTGGACAATCCCTATGGCTACACCTTC.